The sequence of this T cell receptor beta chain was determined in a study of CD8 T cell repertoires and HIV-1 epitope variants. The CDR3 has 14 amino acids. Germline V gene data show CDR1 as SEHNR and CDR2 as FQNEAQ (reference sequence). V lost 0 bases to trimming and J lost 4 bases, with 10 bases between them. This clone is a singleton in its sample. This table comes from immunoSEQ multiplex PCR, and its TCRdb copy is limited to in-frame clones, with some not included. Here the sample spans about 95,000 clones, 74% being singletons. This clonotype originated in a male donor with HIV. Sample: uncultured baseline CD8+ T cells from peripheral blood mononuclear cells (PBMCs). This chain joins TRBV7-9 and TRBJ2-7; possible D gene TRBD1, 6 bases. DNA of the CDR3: TGTGCCAGCAGCTTAGCCGGACAGCTTTACGAGCAGTACTTC. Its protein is CASSLAGQLYEQYF.